This T cell receptor beta chain is drawn from a study of early stage breast cancer tumors. Deletions cut 5 bases from V and 4 bases from J, with 17 bases between. CDR1 LNHDA and CDR2 SQIVND come from the germline V gene (reference sequence). The CDR3 contains 15 residues. TCRdb keeps only in-frame clones here, not all; method: immunoSEQ multiplex PCR. This table holds around 71,000 clones, around four fifths found once. Findings of the study overall: Tumor and normal breast were distinguished via blood comparison in about 90% of the 16 patients.

Remarks on this clone: Its specificity is unknown.

The source material was blood. The clonotype comes from a person aged 55 to 69 with breast cancer. The chain is built from TRBV19 and TRBJ2-5, with a weak D call TRBD1 (6 bases). CDR3 DNA sequence: TGTGCCAGTAGTCCCCTCTCAACAGGGCCAGAGACCCAGTACTTC. It encodes CASSPLSTGPETQYF.